This T cell receptor (beta chain) was recovered during a study of blood T cell repertoires in COVID-19. Across the study: The analysed material was cDNA or gDNA that came from T cells, B-cell-depleted T cells, or PBMCs.

Deletions cut 4 bases from V and 7 bases from J, with 13 bases between. Germline CDR1 is LGHDT and CDR2 is YNNKEL (reference sequence). The length of the CDR3 is 13 residues. Methods used by the authors: Estimates of nucleated cell counts were drawn from the amplification of reference gene primers. The method was immunoSEQ multiplex PCR; TCRdb's version includes in-frame clones alone and lacks a portion of them. V and J calls and clone size come straight from that table; D and trimming were deduced from the DNA. The sample records about 250,000 clones, roughly 80% being singletons. This sequence was found in a man aged 40-55 years who had been exposed to COVID-19. Source material: PBMCs or T cells enriched from blood (not recorded which). The chain combines TRBV3-1 (or the pseudogene TRBV3-2) with TRBJ1-2, with a weak D call TRBD1 (6 bases). The CDR3 region has the DNA TGTGCCAGCAGCCCGACAGGCGTGGGTGGCTACACCTTC. Translation gives CASSPTGVGGYTF.